This passage covers 15 T cell receptor beta chains from one sample sequenced in a study of beta chain features in type 1 diabetes. Reverse transcribing all isolated RNA meant expressed TCRB transcripts were sequenced. Clones were sequenced by immunoSEQ multiplex PCR, and TCRdb holds only the in-frame ones, with some missing. The table lists 970,000 or so clones, about a sixth of them singletons. The sequenced material came from naive CD4+ T cells from blood. The source is a woman under 30 in good health.

V and J are TRBV7-3 and TRBJ2-1; 8 nucleotides line up with TRBD1. V lost 5 bases to trimming and J lost 2 bases; unmatched junction nucleotides: 5. The CDR3 is made up of 15 amino acids. Germline CDR1 SGHTA, CDR2 FQGTGA. The CDR3 coding sequence is TGTGCCAGCAGCGAAACGGGACAGGCCTACAATGAGCAGTTCTTC. Its translation is CASSETGQAYNEQFF.

The gene calls are TRBV20-1 and TRBJ2-7, with D unresolved. Germline V gene lookup returns CDR1 DFQATT and CDR2 SNEGSKA (reference sequence). This CDR3 contains 11 residues. V dropped 1 base and J dropped 7 bases, with 8 bases sitting between them. The CDR3 DNA is TGCAGTGCTAGAGGACTTACTGAGCAGTACTTC. It encodes CSARGLTEQYF.

This clone has only a few counts. The rearrangement links TRBV19 to TRBJ1-5; D is unresolved. Between the trimmed V and J ends, which lost 3 bases and 5 bases, there was a span of 11 bases. The CDR3 extends over 14 amino acids. The germline CDR1 and CDR2 sequences are LNHDA and SQIVND (reference sequence). The CDR3 bases are TGTGCCAGTAGTATCCTACACCAGCATCAGCCCCAGCATTTT. It specifies CASSILHQHQPQHF.

V and J are TRBV27 and TRBJ2-7; no firm D call. CDR1 and CDR2 from the germline V gene are MNHEY and SMNVEV (reference sequence). CDR3 length equals 13 residues. V lost 2 bases and J 6 bases, leaving 11 bases between the germline ends. DNA of the CDR3: TGTGCCAGCAGTTTAGGCAGGCTCCGCGAGCAGTACTTC. Translated, it gives CASSLGRLREQYF.

This sequence joins TRBV2 and TRBJ1-2; a weak D match, TRBD1 (5 bases). Deletions cut 6 bases from V and 1 base from J, with 9 bases between. Germline assignment: CDR1 SNHLY and CDR2 FYNNEI. This CDR3 contains 13 residues. Here the CDR3 DNA reads TGTGCCAGCAGCAGACAGCTTAACTATGGCTACACCTTC. Its translation: CASSRQLNYGYTF. Supplemented by reference TRBV2 and TRBJ1-2, the full variable domain reads EPEVTQTPSHQVTQMGQEVILRCVPISNHLYFYWYRQILGQKVEFLVSFYNNEISEKSEIFDDQFSVERPDGSNFTLKIRSTKLEDSAMYFCASSRQLNYGYTFGSGTRLTVV.

The chain recombines TRBV18 with TRBJ2-1; 7 nucleotides match TRBD1. Trimming at V came to 4 bases and at J to 0 bases, leaving 3 bases not matched to a gene. This CDR3 comprises 15 residues. From germline, CDR1 is KGHSH and CDR2 LQKENI. CDR3 loop: CASSLGQASYNEQFF. In DNA, the CDR3 is TGTGCCAGCTCACTCGGACAGGCCTCCTACAATGAGCAGTTCTTC.

V and J are TRBV5-1 and TRBJ2-3, with D unclear. Trimming took off 0 bases at V and 2 bases at J, with 7 bases between the two ends. In germline, CDR1 is SGHRS, CDR2 YFSETQ. This CDR3 comprises 14 residues. CDR3 protein: CASSLGEFTDTQYF. The CDR3, as DNA: TGCGCCAGCAGCTTGGGAGAGTTCACAGATACGCAGTATTTT.

V gene TRBV5-4 combines with J gene TRBJ1-1; 9 positions agree with TRBD1. This CDR3 has 17 amino acids. V gave up 4 bases and J gave up 3 bases; unmatched junction bases: 13. CDR1 and CDR2 (germline): SGHNT, YYREEE (reference sequence). CDR3 sequence (DNA): TGTGCCAGCAGCACGCAACAGGGGGCCCTGGTTTACACTGAAGCTTTCTTT. Its translation is CASSTQQGALVYTEAFF.

This clone was recorded a few times. The chain has TRBV6-1 and TRBJ2-5, with TRBD1 identical over 7 bases. Germline V gives CDR1 MNHNS, CDR2 SASEGT. V lost 3 bases, J lost 7 bases, and 11 bases stayed unmatched. The CDR3 contains 15 residues. The CDR3 sequence: CASSDGTVAEWTQYF. The CDR3 region has the DNA TGTGCCAGCAGTGACGGGACAGTGGCTGAATGGACCCAGTACTTC.

This clone has only a few counts. This chain connects TRBV21-1 to TRBJ2-7; TRBD2, the D gene given by the table, was not confirmed from the DNA. TRBV21-1 corresponds to a pseudogene. This CDR3 has 14 amino acids. CDR3 amino acids: CASSKYPKPYEQYF. The CDR3 DNA is TGTGCCAGCAGCAAATATCCGAAGCCCTACGAGCAGTACTTC.

The V gene is TRBV18, the J gene TRBJ1-2; possible D gene TRBD1, 5 bases. The CDR3 is 14 residues long. Germline values: CDR1 KGHSH, CDR2 LQKENI. The V and J ends lost 5 bases and 7 bases respectively, with 17 bases between them. The CDR3 reads CASSSRDGGIGYTF. The CDR3 DNA reads TGTGCCAGCTCATCCAGGGACGGAGGAATTGGCTACACCTTC.

This clone was detected a few times. V usage is TRBV19 and J usage is TRBJ1-5, with no clear D. The CDR3 runs 14 residues. Germline lookup yields CDR1 LNHDA and CDR2 SQIVND (reference sequence). Trimming removed 3 bases at V and 5 bases at J, with 11 bases between. The CDR3 DNA follows: TGTGCCAGTAGTATTCGGAGGGATCATCAGCCCCAGCATTTT. Translated: CASSIRRDHQPQHF.

This clone was seen only a few times. The V gene is TRBV11-2, the J gene TRBJ2-3; no firm D call. The V gene lost 5 bases and the J gene lost 1 base, with 13 bases spanning the gap. The CDR3 totals 15 residues. Germline V gene data show CDR1 as SGHAT and CDR2 as FQNNGV. The CDR3 loop is CASSVGLWGTDTQYF. The CDR3, as DNA: TGTGCCAGCAGCGTGGGATTATGGGGCACAGATACGCAGTATTTT.

The chain combines TRBV7-2 with TRBJ2-1; D is unresolved. Germline V gives CDR1 SGHTA, CDR2 FQGNSA. This CDR3 spans 14 amino acids. V dropped 8 bases and J dropped 3 bases, with 14 bases sitting between them. DNA for the CDR3: TGTGCCAGCGCATCAGTTGGCGACTACAATGAGCAGTTCTTC. Translated: CASASVGDYNEQFF.

V usage is TRBV28 and J usage is TRBJ2-1, with 8 bases that match TRBD2. The V gene end was trimmed by 6 bases and the J gene end by 8 bases; junction bases not matched to a gene: 9. CDR3 length: 14 residues. CDR1 and CDR2 from the germline V gene are MDHEN and SYDVKM. This chain's CDR3 is CASSPSGSLDEQFF. In DNA form, the CDR3 reads TGTGCCAGCAGCCCGAGCGGGAGCTTGGATGAGCAGTTCTTC. Variable domain in full (rest from reference TRBV28 and TRBJ2-1): DVKVTQSSRYLVKRTGEKVFLECVQDMDHENMFWYRQDPGLGLRLIYFSYDVKMKEKGDIPEGYSVSREKKERFSLILESASTNQTSMYLCASSPSGSLDEQFFGPGTRLTVL.